A single T cell receptor beta chain is shown here with its context. Its binding antigen is unknown. No qualities accompany the bases; no much larger clone lies one base away. This record comes from a study of T cells and Merkel cell carcinoma outcomes (TCRdb year 2020). A note on the overall study: The study examined the tumor T-cell repertoire together with T-cell density as predictors of clinical outcome in patients with Merkel cell carcinoma.

Samples came from patients with Merkel cell carcinoma. V is cut by 2 bases and J by 7 bases, and the space between the germline ends is 12 bases. CDR1 and CDR2 were assigned from the germline V gene as SGHVS and FNYEAQ. The CDR3 spans 14 residues, from the cysteine through the phenylalanine. Only CDR3 DNA is held: 42 bases, read in frame from base 1. The library came from the immunoSEQ multiplex PCR assay. The table comes from immuneACCESS by way of TCRdb, which keeps in-frame sequences with V and J called. Part of the clones is missing from these tables; in studies checked, under half for an unresolved V gene and the rest for unknown reasons. The sample table records a few thousand clones; roughly 87% of these occur just once. The ten biggest clones cover approximately 2.4% of the sample. General conclusions and limits of the study: According to the report, clinical outcomes in Merkel cell carcinoma patients could be predicted using T-cell density together with features of the T-cell repertoire.

The sequencing sample was made of tumor tissue from Merkel cell carcinoma. Here the chain combines TRBV7-6 and TRBJ2-1, and perhaps TRBD2 as D gene, on 5 matching bases. This sequence was found in a human donor with Merkel cell carcinoma. This receptor has the CDR3 CASSLRSALNEQFF. DNA sequence: TGTGCCAGCAGCTTACGTAGCGCCTTGAATGAGCAGTTCTTC.